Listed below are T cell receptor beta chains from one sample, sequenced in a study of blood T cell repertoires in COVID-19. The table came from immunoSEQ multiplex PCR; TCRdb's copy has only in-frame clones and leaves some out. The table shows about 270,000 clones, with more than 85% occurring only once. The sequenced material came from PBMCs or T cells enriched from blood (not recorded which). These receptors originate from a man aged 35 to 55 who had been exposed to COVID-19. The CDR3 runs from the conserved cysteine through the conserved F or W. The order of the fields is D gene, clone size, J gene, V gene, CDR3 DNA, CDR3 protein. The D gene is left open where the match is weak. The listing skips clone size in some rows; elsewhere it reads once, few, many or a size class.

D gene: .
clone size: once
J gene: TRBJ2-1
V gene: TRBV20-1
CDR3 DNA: TGCAGTGCTAGTAGGGGCCCTAAAGGGAATGAGCAGTTCTTC
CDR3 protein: CSASRGPKGNEQFF

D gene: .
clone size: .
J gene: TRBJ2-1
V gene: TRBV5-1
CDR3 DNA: TGCGCCAGCCGCCTTTTGGCGGAAAGCTCCTACAATGAGCAGTTCTTC
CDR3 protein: CASRLLAESSYNEQFF

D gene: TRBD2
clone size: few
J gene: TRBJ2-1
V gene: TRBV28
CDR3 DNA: TGTGCCAGCAGGATGGGAGGGAGCTCCTACAATGAGCAGTTCTTC
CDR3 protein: CASRMGGSSYNEQFF

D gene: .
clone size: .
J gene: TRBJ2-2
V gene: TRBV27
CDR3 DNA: TGTGCCAGCAGCTCAAGACAGTTTAACACCGGGGAGCTGTTTTTT
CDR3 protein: CASSSRQFNTGELFF

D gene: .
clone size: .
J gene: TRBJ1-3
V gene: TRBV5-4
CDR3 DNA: TGTGCCAGCAGCCAAGCGGGGAAAGGTTCTGGAAACACCATATATTTT
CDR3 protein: CASSQAGKGSGNTIYF

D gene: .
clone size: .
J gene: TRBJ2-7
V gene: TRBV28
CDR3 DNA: TGTGCCAGCTCTCGGGGGGCTTCCAAAGCCCACGAGCAGTACTTC
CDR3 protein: CASSRGASKAHEQYF

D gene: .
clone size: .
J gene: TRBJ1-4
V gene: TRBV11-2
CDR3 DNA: TGTGCCAGCAGCTTAGAGGGCAGAACTAATGAAAAACTGTTTTTT
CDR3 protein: CASSLEGRTNEKLFF

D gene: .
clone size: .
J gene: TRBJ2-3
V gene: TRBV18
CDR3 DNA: TGTGCCAGCTCACCCTCGGACACCCGAGTCCAGTATTTT
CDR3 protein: CASSPSDTRVQYF

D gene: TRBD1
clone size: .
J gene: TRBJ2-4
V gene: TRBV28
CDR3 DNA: TGTGCCAGCAGCCTGACAGGGTTGAGAGCCAAAAACATTCAGTACTTC
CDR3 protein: CASSLTGLRAKNIQYF

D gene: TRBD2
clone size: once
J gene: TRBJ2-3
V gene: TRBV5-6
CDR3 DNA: TGTGCCAGCAGCCGAGGTTCGGGCGGGAGAACAGATACGCAGTATTTT
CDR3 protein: CASSRGSGGRTDTQYF

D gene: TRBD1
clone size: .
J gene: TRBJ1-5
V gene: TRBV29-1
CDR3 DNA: TGCAGCGTTGCGGGACAGGCCAATCAGCCCCAGCATTTT
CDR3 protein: CSVAGQANQPQHF

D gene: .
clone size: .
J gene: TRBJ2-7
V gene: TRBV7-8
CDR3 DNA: TGTGCCAGCAGTGTCCTTACAGCCTCCTACGAGCAGTACTTC
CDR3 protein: CASSVLTASYEQYF

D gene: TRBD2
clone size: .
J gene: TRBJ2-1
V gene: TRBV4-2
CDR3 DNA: TGTGCCAGCAGCCACAAATTGCAGACGGGACTAGATTACAATGAGCAGTTCTTC
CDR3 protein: CASSHKLQTGLDYNEQFF

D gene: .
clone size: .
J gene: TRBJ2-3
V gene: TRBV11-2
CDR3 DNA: TGTGCCAGCAGCCCACGACTCCTGAGGGGCACAGATACGCAGTATTTT
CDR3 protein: CASSPRLLRGTDTQYF

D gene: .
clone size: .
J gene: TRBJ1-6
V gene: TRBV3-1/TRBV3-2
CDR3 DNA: TGTGCCAGCAGCCAAACGGGGAATTCACCCCTCCACTTT
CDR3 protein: CASSQTGNSPLHF

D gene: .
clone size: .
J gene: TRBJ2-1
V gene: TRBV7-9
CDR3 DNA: TGTGCCAGCACCCGACAGCCTATCTACAATGAGCAGTTCTTC
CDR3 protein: CASTRQPIYNEQFF

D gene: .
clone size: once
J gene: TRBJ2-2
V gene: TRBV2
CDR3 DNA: TGTGCCAGCAGTTGGCGGGTTTACACCGGGGAGCTGTTTTTT
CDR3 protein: CASSWRVYTGELFF

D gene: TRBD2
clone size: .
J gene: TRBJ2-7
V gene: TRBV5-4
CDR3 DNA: TGTGCCAGCACCGACCCCACTAGCGGCTCCTACGAGCAGTACTTC
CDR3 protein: CASTDPTSGSYEQYF

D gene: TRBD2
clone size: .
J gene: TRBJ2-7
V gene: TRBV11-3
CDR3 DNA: TGTGCCAGCAGCTTTAGCGGGAGGGCCTCCGAGCAGTACTTC
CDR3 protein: CASSFSGRASEQYF

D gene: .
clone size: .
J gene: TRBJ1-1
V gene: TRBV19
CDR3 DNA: TGTGCCAGTAGTGGCAGTAGGGGCACTGAAGCTTTCTTT
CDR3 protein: CASSGSRGTEAFF

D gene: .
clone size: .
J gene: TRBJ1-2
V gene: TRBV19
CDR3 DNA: TGTGCCAGTAAGAAGGGGTATGGCTACACCTTC
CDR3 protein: CASKKGYGYTF

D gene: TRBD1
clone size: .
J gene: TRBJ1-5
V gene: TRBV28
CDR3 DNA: TGTGCCAGCATAAAGGACAGGTTCGCGCAGCCCCAGCATTTT
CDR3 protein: CASIKDRFAQPQHF

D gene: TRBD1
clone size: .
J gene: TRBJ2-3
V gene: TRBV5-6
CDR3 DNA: TGTGCCAGCACCGAAGACCCGGGACAGCATACAAATACGCAGTATTTT
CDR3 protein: CASTEDPGQHTNTQYF

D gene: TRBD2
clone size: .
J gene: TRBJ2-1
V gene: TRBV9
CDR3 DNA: TGTGCCAGCAGCACAACTAGCGGGATAGACAATGAGCAGTTCTTC
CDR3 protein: CASSTTSGIDNEQFF

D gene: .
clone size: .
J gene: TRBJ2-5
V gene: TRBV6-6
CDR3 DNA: TGTGCCAGCAGCTCACAACAAGAGACCCAGTACTTC
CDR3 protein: CASSSQQETQYF

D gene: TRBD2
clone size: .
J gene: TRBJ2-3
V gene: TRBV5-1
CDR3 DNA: TGCGCCAGCAGTGTTGGGACTAGGGCTAGGACAGATACGCAGTATTTT
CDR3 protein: CASSVGTRARTDTQYF

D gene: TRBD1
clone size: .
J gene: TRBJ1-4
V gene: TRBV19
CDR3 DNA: TGTGCCAGTAGTCCTAGAGGACAGGGGGGTATTGAAAAACTGTTTTTT
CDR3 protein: CASSPRGQGGIEKLFF

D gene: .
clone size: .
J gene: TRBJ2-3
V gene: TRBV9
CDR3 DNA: TGTGCCAGCAGCGGAGGGGGTGTAGATACGCAGTATTTT
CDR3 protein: CASSGGGVDTQYF

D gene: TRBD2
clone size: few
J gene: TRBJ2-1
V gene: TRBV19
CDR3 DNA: TGTGCCAGTAGGGCTGGGGGGGGAGATGAGCAGTTCTTC
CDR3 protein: CASRAGGGDEQFF

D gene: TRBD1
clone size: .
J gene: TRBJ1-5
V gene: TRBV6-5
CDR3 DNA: TGTGCCAGCAGCAGAACAGGGGGCAATCAGCCCCAGCATTTT
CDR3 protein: CASSRTGGNQPQHF

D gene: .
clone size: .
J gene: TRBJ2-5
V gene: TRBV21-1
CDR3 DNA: TGTGCCAGCATCCATAGACAGGCCCAAGAGACCCAGTACTTC
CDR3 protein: CASIHRQAQETQYF

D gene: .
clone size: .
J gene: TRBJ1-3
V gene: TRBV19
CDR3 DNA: TGTGCCAGTAGTACCAGTACCTTCTCTGGAAACACCATATATTTT
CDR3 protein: CASSTSTFSGNTIYF

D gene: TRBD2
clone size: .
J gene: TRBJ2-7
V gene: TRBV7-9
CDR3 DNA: TGTGCCAGCAGTAGGACTAGCGGCGTGGCCTACGAGCAGTACTTC
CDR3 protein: CASSRTSGVAYEQYF